The rows below give T cell receptor beta chains drawn from one sample of a study of CD8 T cells in ankylosing spondylitis. One entry per CDR3 protein, called by TCRdb with MiXCR from the 5' RACE reads. The sample includes more than 95,000 distinct CDR3 sequences, 8% to 10% of them seen just once. Material for sequencing was blood, either unsorted or a sorted T cell fraction (not recorded which). Receptors originate from a male donor with ankylosing spondylitis or in good health (not recorded which). CDR3s include the opening cysteine and the closing phenylalanine or tryptophan. The D gene is left open where the match is weak. Some rows have no size entry. The others give once, few or many, or a class for an expanded clone.

>TRBV4-2|-|TRBJ1-5|many
CASSQARQAGQPQHF
TGTGCCAGCAGCCAAGCAAGGCAGGCTGGCCAGCCCCAGCATTTT
>TRBV29-1|-|TRBJ1-1|many
CSVLGALDTEAFF
TGCAGCGTACTGGGGGCGCTGGACACTGAAGCTTTCTTT
>TRBV5-1|TRBD2|TRBJ2-7|many
CASSLGLAGFYEQYF
TGCGCCAGCAGCTTGGGACTAGCGGGGTTCTACGAGCAGTACTTC
>TRBV7-2|TRBD1|TRBJ1-2|-
CASSLYGQGAVGYGYTF
TGTGCCAGCAGCTTATATGGCCAGGGGGCCGTCGGCTATGGCTACACCTTC
>TRBV5-1|-|TRBJ2-7|many
CASSLEVVAPSSYEQYF
TGCGCCAGCAGCTTGGAAGTGGTAGCGCCGAGCTCCTACGAGCAGTACTTC
>TRBV30|TRBD1|TRBJ2-3|-
CAWSPLGQSYTDTQYF
TGTGCCTGGAGTCCCCTGGGACAGAGCTACACAGATACGCAGTATTTT
>TRBV7-3|-|TRBJ1-6|many
CASSTKHGGNSPLHF
TGTGCCAGCAGCACTAAACATGGTGGAAATTCACCCCTCCACTTT
>TRBV19|-|TRBJ2-5|many
CATSLGRWETQYF
TGTGCCACTTCCTTAGGGCGGTGGGAGACCCAGTACTTC
>TRBV3-1|-|TRBJ2-7|many
CASSYYPDDHEQYF
TGTGCCAGCAGCTACTACCCCGACGACCACGAGCAGTACTTC
>TRBV12-3/TRBV12-4|-|TRBJ2-2|many
CASSFGARNTGELFF
TGTGCCAGCAGTTTCGGAGCCCGGAACACCGGGGAGCTGTTTTTT
>TRBV10-2|-|TRBJ2-1|few
CASKGENEQFF
TGCGCCAGCAAAGGGGAGAATGAGCAGTTCTTC
>TRBV5-6|-|TRBJ1-5|many
CASSLGGQGMIQPQHF
TGTGCCAGCAGCTTGGGAGGTCAGGGGATGATTCAGCCCCAGCATTTT
>TRBV6-2/TRBV6-3|TRBD1|TRBJ2-7|many
CASRLRDRAYEQYF
TGTGCCAGCAGACTAAGGGACAGAGCCTACGAGCAGTACTTC
>TRBV11-2|TRBD1|TRBJ2-4|many
CASTGQGDVYF
TGTGCCAGCACCGGACAGGGTGATGTGTACTTC
>TRBV28|-|TRBJ2-2|many
CASNAPPGELFF
TGTGCCAGCAACGCACCTCCCGGGGAGCTGTTTTTT
>TRBV4-3|-|TRBJ1-1|many
CASSQDLRDEAFF
TGCGCCAGCAGCCAAGATCTGAGAGACGAAGCTTTCTTT
>TRBV5-1|-|TRBJ2-1|many
CASSLAVRQGISEQFF
TGCGCCAGCAGCTTGGCCGTCCGGCAGGGCATTAGTGAGCAGTTCTTC
>TRBV7-2|TRBD1|TRBJ1-2|many
CASSPYRQGAYGYTF
TGTGCCAGCAGCCCCTATAGACAGGGGGCCTATGGCTACACCTTC
>TRBV7-2|TRBD1|TRBJ2-7|many
CASSSRDRGIYEQYF
TGTGCCAGCAGCTCCCGGGACAGGGGTATATACGAGCAGTACTTC
>TRBV5-1|-|TRBJ2-5|-
CASSFSRGETQYF
TGCGCCAGCAGCTTTTCCAGGGGAGAGACCCAGTACTTC
>TRBV6-2/TRBV6-3|TRBD2|TRBJ2-5|many
CASSWTSGGLETQYF
TGTGCCAGCAGTTGGACCAGCGGGGGGTTGGAGACCCAGTACTTC
>TRBV14|-|TRBJ1-4|many
CASSHARTNEKLFF
TGTGCCAGCAGTCATGCCAGGACTAATGAAAAACTGTTTTTT
>TRBV6-1|-|TRBJ1-2|-
CASSEGIIHGYTF
TGTGCCAGCAGTGAAGGAATAATTCATGGCTACACCTTC
>TRBV12-3/TRBV12-4|TRBD1|TRBJ1-1|few
CASSLTRGTEAFF
TGTGCCAGCAGTTTGACCAGGGGGACTGAAGCTTTCTTT
>TRBV6-5|-|TRBJ1-1|many
CASSYTNWRGDTEAFF
TGTGCCAGCAGTTACACCAACTGGAGGGGTGACACTGAAGCTTTCTTT
>TRBV15|-|TRBJ1-5|many
CATSRDQRGGGSNQPQHF
TGTGCCACCAGCAGAGATCAACGGGGAGGGGGAAGCAATCAGCCCCAGCATTTT
>TRBV10-3|-|TRBJ2-5|many
CAISESGGETQYF
TGTGCCATCAGTGAGTCGGGGGGAGAGACCCAGTACTTC
>TRBV7-2|-|TRBJ2-3|-
CASSLVSSRLGTDTQYF
TGTGCCAGCAGCTTAGTGAGCAGTCGCTTGGGCACAGATACGCAGTATTTT
>TRBV15|TRBD2|TRBJ2-1|-
CATSRAPGLAGGAIYNEQFF
TGTGCCACCAGCAGAGCTCCGGGACTAGCGGGAGGAGCGATATACAATGAGCAGTTCTTC
>TRBV4-3|-|TRBJ2-7|-
CASSQTTTGLSYEQYF
TGCGCCAGCAGCCAAACGACGACAGGCCTCTCCTACGAGCAGTACTTC
>TRBV29-1|TRBD1|TRBJ2-3|many
CSANRDSFTDTQYF
TGCAGCGCCAACCGGGACAGCTTCACAGATACGCAGTATTTT
>TRBV20-1|-|TRBJ2-7|few
CSARDMRDGGSEQYF
TGCAGTGCTAGAGATATGAGGGACGGTGGGAGCGAGCAGTACTTC
>TRBV21-1|-|TRBJ1-3|many
CASSKGSRPSGNTIYF
TGTGCCAGCAGCAAAGGGAGTAGGCCCTCTGGAAACACCATATATTTT
>TRBV7-2|-|TRBJ2-7|many
CASSLAGREQYF
TGTGCCAGCAGCTTAGCAGGTCGCGAGCAGTACTTC
>TRBV20-1|-|TRBJ2-3|many
CSAPDSGRMSTDTQYF
TGCAGTGCCCCTGATAGCGGTCGAATGAGCACAGATACGCAGTATTTT
>TRBV12-3/TRBV12-4|TRBD2|TRBJ2-3|medium-sized
CASSLGPSGGYTDTQYF
TGTGCCAGCAGTTTAGGCCCCAGCGGGGGATACACAGATACGCAGTATTTT
>TRBV2|-|TRBJ1-1|-
CASSEEVNTEAFF
TGTGCCAGCAGTGAAGAGGTGAACACTGAAGCTTTCTTT
>TRBV29-1|-|TRBJ2-2|many
CSVGVVPGGELFF
TGCAGCGTTGGGGTCGTCCCAGGAGGGGAGCTGTTTTTT
>TRBV4-2|TRBD2|TRBJ2-7|-
CASSQMVSGSNHEQYF
TGTGCCAGCAGCCAAATGGTTAGCGGGAGTAACCACGAGCAGTACTTC
>TRBV20-1|TRBD1|TRBJ2-7|many
CSASLPGQASYEQYF
TGCAGTGCTAGTTTACCGGGACAGGCATCCTACGAGCAGTACTTC
>TRBV7-3|TRBD1|TRBJ2-3|-
CASSQQGQDSTDTQYF
TGTGCCAGCAGCCAACAAGGACAGGACAGCACAGATACGCAGTATTTT
>TRBV6-2/TRBV6-3|TRBD1|TRBJ1-5|many
CASTRNGDRGRVSNQPQHF
TGTGCCAGCACCCGGAACGGGGACAGGGGGCGTGTAAGCAATCAGCCCCAGCATTTT
>TRBV5-1|-|TRBJ2-2|many
CASSLGESRNTGELFF
TGCGCCAGCAGCTTGGGGGAAAGTCGGAACACCGGGGAGCTGTTTTTT
>TRBV4-2|TRBD2|TRBJ2-7|few
CASSQRSGSYEQYF
TGTGCCAGCAGCCAACGTAGCGGGAGTTACGAGCAGTACTTC
>TRBV7-9|TRBD1|TRBJ1-1|many
CASIKGQKNTEAFF
TGTGCCAGCATAAAGGGACAGAAGAACACTGAAGCTTTCTTT
>TRBV20-1|-|TRBJ2-7|many
CSATGTSFEQYF
TGCAGTGCAACCGGGACCTCATTCGAGCAGTACTTC
>TRBV21-1|-|TRBJ2-1|many
CASSEDGVEQFF
TGTGCCAGCAGCGAGGACGGGGTCGAGCAGTTCTTC
>TRBV4-2|TRBD2|TRBJ2-1|many
CASSQESSGRGSGNEQFF
TGTGCCAGCAGCCAAGAATCAAGCGGGAGAGGTTCGGGGAATGAGCAGTTCTTC
>TRBV7-6|-|TRBJ1-2|once
CASSLKRRGAQGYTF
TGTGCCAGCAGCTTAAAAAGACGGGGGGCTCAGGGCTACACCTTC
>TRBV29-1|-|TRBJ2-5|many
CSVVENRFKTQYF
TGCAGCGTTGTGGAGAACAGGTTTAAGACCCAGTACTTC
>TRBV20-1|-|TRBJ2-2|many
CSARDPRGNTGELFF
TGCAGTGCTAGAGATCCCAGGGGAAACACCGGGGAGCTGTTTTTT
>TRBV7-2|-|TRBJ1-1|few
CAGGVGGNTEAFF
TGTGCCGGAGGGGTTGGAGGGAACACTGAAGCTTTCTTT
>TRBV12-3/TRBV12-4|TRBD1|TRBJ2-3|many
CASSLTGAPTDTQYF
TGTGCCAGCAGTTTAACAGGGGCGCCCACAGATACGCAGTATTTT
>TRBV20-1|TRBD1|TRBJ1-5|many
CSAIGTGRQPQHF
TGCAGTGCTATTGGGACAGGGAGGCAGCCCCAGCATTTT
>TRBV7-6|-|TRBJ2-5|many
CASSPGGRVETQYF
TGTGCCAGCAGCCCGGGTGGCAGGGTAGAGACCCAGTACTTC